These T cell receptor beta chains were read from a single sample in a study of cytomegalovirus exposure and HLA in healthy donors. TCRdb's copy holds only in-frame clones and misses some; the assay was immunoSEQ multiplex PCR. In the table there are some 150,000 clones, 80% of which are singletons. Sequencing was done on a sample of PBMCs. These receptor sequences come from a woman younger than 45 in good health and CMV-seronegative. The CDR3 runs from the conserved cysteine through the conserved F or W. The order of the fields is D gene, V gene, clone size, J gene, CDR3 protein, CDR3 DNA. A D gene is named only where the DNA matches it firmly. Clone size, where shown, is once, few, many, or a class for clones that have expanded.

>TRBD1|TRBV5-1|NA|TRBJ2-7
CATGQGPSYEQYF
TGCGCCACCGGACAGGGTCCATCCTACGAGCAGTACTTC
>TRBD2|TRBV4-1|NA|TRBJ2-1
CASSRGTLGLAVYNEQFF
TGCGCCAGCAGCCGAGGAACCCTGGGACTAGCGGTCTACAATGAGCAGTTCTTC
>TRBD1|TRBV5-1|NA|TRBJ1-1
CASSQGQGWNTEAFF
TGCGCCAGCAGCCAGGGACAGGGTTGGAACACTGAAGCTTTCTTT
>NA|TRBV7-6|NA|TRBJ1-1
CASSDTGIGSEAFF
TGTGCCAGCAGCGACACAGGTATTGGTTCTGAAGCTTTCTTT
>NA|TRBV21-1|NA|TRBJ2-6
CASSKIPRDTSSGANVLTF
TGTGCCAGCAGCAAAATTCCCAGGGACACCAGTTCGGGGGCCAACGTCCTGACTTTC
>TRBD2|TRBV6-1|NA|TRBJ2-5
CASSVPGLGETQYF
TGTGCCAGCAGTGTCCCGGGACTAGGGGAGACCCAGTACTTC
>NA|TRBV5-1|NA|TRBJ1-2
CASSPEGAGYTF
TGCGCCAGCAGCCCGGAAGGGGCCGGCTACACCTTC
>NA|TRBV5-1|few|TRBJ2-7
CASSLAQGGFSYEQYF
TGCGCCAGCAGCTTGGCCCAGGGGGGATTCTCCTACGAGCAGTACTTC
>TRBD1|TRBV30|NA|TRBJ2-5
CAWSTLGDRGERTQYF
TGTGCCTGGAGTACCCTCGGGGACAGGGGGGAGCGGACCCAGTACTTC
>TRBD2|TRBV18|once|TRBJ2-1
CASSPFGVRGRGNEQFF
TGTGCCAGCTCACCGTTCGGTGTCCGGGGGAGGGGTAATGAGCAGTTCTTC
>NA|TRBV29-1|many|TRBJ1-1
CSVRAEGTEAFF
TGCAGCGTCCGCGCAGAGGGAACTGAAGCTTTCTTT
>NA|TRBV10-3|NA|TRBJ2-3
CAISSLGEGTDTQYF
TGTGCCATCAGCTCGCTTGGGGAGGGCACAGATACGCAGTATTTT
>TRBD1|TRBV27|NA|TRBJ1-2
CASSTRDRGLGYGYTF
TGTGCCAGCAGTACCCGGGACAGGGGGTTAGGCTATGGCTACACCTTC
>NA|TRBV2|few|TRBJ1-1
CASSEQGLGNTEAFF
TGTGCCAGCAGTGAGCAGGGGTTGGGGAACACTGAAGCTTTCTTT
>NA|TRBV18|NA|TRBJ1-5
CASSPDSRGNQPQHF
TGTGCCAGCTCACCCGACAGCCGCGGCAATCAGCCCCAGCATTTT
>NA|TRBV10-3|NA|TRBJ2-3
CAISQGSSTDTQYF
TGTGCCATCAGCCAGGGATCTAGCACAGATACGCAGTATTTT